The 23 T cell receptor beta chains in this list originate from one sample, sequenced in a study of shared clonotypes between healthy human individuals. Sequenced by immunoSEQ multiplex PCR; TCRdb stores in-frame clones only, minus some. This table has millions of clones, about 95% appearing once. Positively selected for CCR7, the CD45RO-negative cells used as naive CD8 cells excluded terminally differentiated effector memory CD45RA+ cells. Input material: naive CD8+ T cells sorted from blood. These receptors came from a man aged 18-30 years in good health.

J is TRBJ2-7 and V is TRBV19, with D possibly matching TRBD1 (6 bases). This CDR3 is built from 13 residues. The germline V and J ends were trimmed by 4 bases and 4 bases, with 11 bases remaining between them. In germline, CDR1 is LNHDA, CDR2 SQIVND (reference sequence). CDR3 DNA: TGTGCCAGTAGTAACAGGGCAGCGTACGAGCAGTACTTC. Encoded protein: CASSNRAAYEQYF. Full variable domain (remainder filled in from reference TRBV19 and TRBJ2-7): DGGITQSPKYLFRKEGQNVTLSCEQNLNHDAMYWYRQDPGQGLRLIYYSQIVNDFQKGDIAEGYSVSREKKESFPLTVTSAQKNPTAFYLCASSNRAAYEQYFGPGTRLTVT.

The CDR3 DNA is TGTGCCAGCAGTTTCACTGCAGGGGGCTACGAGCAGTACTTC. It encodes CASSFTAGGYEQYF. The chain couples TRBV27 to TRBJ2-7; TRBD1 agrees at 7 bases. The J segment lost 3 bases and the V segment lost 3 bases, leaving 5 bases of the junction unmatched. The CDR3 has 14 amino acids. Germline CDR1 reads MNHEY; CDR2 reads SMNVEV (reference sequence).

With regard to this clone: Other DNA sequences in the same sample also yield this CDR3. The CDR3 loop reads CASSLVADTQYF. CDR3 in DNA: TGTGCCAGCAGCTTAGTGGCAGATACGCAGTATTTT. This chain uses TRBV7-9 with TRBJ2-3; D is unresolved. The CDR3 loop spans 12 amino acids. In germline, CDR1 is SEHNR, CDR2 FQNEAQ (reference sequence). V shed 1 base and J shed 4 bases, with 3 bases lying between them.

The chain uses TRBV4-1 and TRBJ2-2, with 13 bases lining up with TRBD2. In germline, CDR1 is MGHRA, CDR2 YSYEKL. Trimming cost V 2 bases and J 4 bases; bases outside gene matches: 7. This CDR3 contains 18 residues. CDR3: CASSQLRLAGGPTGELFF. The CDR3 DNA is TGCGCCAGCAGCCAACTCCGACTAGCGGGGGGTCCCACCGGGGAGCTGTTTTTT.

The chain carries TRBV5-4 and TRBJ2-2; D not resolved. V was cut by 2 bases and J by 0 bases, with 8 bases left in between. Germline V gives CDR1 SGHNT, CDR2 YYREEE (reference sequence). The CDR3 has 15 residues. CDR3 in amino acids: CASSFMASNTGELFF. CDR3 bases: TGTGCCAGCAGCTTTATGGCCTCGAACACCGGGGAGCTGTTTTTT.

The chain joins TRBV6-1 to TRBJ1-2, with 11 bases matching TRBD1. CDR3 length: 15 residues. V dropped 6 bases and J dropped 5; count of bases not matched to a gene: 8. The V gene's germline CDR1 is MNHNS and CDR2 SASEGT. CDR3 amino acids: CASRLGQGASYGYTF. The CDR3 coding sequence is TGTGCCAGCAGGCTAGGACAGGGGGCGTCTTATGGCTACACCTTC.

The rearrangement links TRBV19 to TRBJ2-7; a weak D match, TRBD1 (5 bases). The germline V gene encodes CDR1 LNHDA and CDR2 SQIVND (reference sequence). The CDR3 contains 13 residues. V lost 3 bases and J 4 bases, leaving 10 bases between the germline ends. The chain's CDR3 is CASSMGPIYEQYF. The CDR3 region has the DNA TGTGCCAGTAGTATGGGGCCGATATACGAGCAGTACTTC.

The chain combines TRBV2 with TRBJ1-4; D is possibly TRBD1 (6 bases). The CDR3 sequence is 14 residues long. CDR1 is SNHLY, CDR2 FYNNEI, per germline. V lost 4 bases and J 4 bases, leaving 10 bases between the germline ends. Written as DNA, the CDR3 is TGTGCCAGCAGTGCCCGGACAGTTAATGAAAAACTGTTTTTT. It specifies CASSARTVNEKLFF.

V gene TRBV7-9 combines with J gene TRBJ2-1, with D uncertain. Germline V gene lookup returns CDR1 SEHNR and CDR2 FQNEAQ (reference sequence). The CDR3 consists of 12 residues. V was cut by 1 base and J by 8 bases, with 6 bases left in between. CDR3 residues: CASSLELHEQFF. The CDR3 coding sequence is TGTGCCAGCAGCTTAGAACTCCATGAGCAGTTCTTC. The whole variable domain, filled in from reference TRBV7-9 and TRBJ2-1, reads DTGVSQNPRHKITKRGQNVTFRCDPISEHNRLYWYRQTLGQGPEFLTYFQNEAQLEKSRLLSDRFSAERPKGSFSTLEIQRTEQGDSAMYLCASSLELHEQFFGPGTRLTVL.

The CDR3 protein is CASSLSSLIVRDTQYF. The CDR3 DNA follows: TGTGCCAGCAGTTTATCCTCCCTCATAGTAAGAGATACGCAGTATTTT. The J gene is TRBJ2-3, the V gene TRBV27, with D uncertain. Trimming stripped 0 bases from V and 5 bases from J, with 15 bases between. This CDR3 comprises 16 residues. Germline V lookup: CDR1 MNHEY, CDR2 SMNVEV (reference sequence).

The J gene is TRBJ2-3, the V gene TRBV29-1, with no clear D. From germline, CDR1 is SQVTM and CDR2 ANQGSEA. Trimming stripped 7 bases from V and 0 bases from J, with 14 bases between. The CDR3 is 14 residues long. Here the CDR3 reads CSADRVLSTDTQYF. In DNA, the CDR3 is TGCAGCGCCGATAGGGTGCTCAGCACAGATACGCAGTATTTT.

This clone was counted a single time. The V and J genes are TRBV5-1 and TRBJ2-2; either TRBD1 or TRBD2 may supply D (5 bases each). The germline V gene encodes CDR1 SGHRS and CDR2 YFSETQ. V was shortened by 4 bases and J by 3 bases, with 16 bases between the two germline ends. The CDR3 has 16 amino acids. This chain's CDR3 is CASSPNRDGYTGELFF. DNA of the CDR3: TGCGCCAGCAGCCCAAACCGGGACGGTTACACCGGGGAGCTGTTTTTT. Full variable domain (outside the CDR3, taken from reference TRBV5-1 and TRBJ2-2): KAGVTQTPRYLIKTRGQQVTLSCSPISGHRSVSWYQQTPGQGLQFLFEYFSETQRNKGNFPGRFSGRQFSNSRSEMNVSTLELGDSALYLCASSPNRDGYTGELFFGEGSRLTVL.

This clone appeared once. The chain links TRBV4-3 to TRBJ2-3; the match to TRBD1 covers 8 bases. The J segment lost 3 bases and the V segment lost 0 bases, leaving 8 bases of the junction unmatched. Germline CDR1 is LGHNA and CDR2 is YSLEER. This CDR3 spans 17 amino acids. CDR3 amino acids: CASSQDWQGALTDTQYF. The CDR3 nucleotides are TGCGCCAGCAGCCAAGATTGGCAGGGGGCTTTGACAGATACGCAGTATTTT.

The table lists this clone with a count of one. The CDR3 sequence: CSADRASEAFF. DNA of the CDR3: TGCAGTGCTGACAGGGCCTCTGAAGCTTTCTTT. The rearrangement joins TRBV20-1 to TRBJ1-1, with 7 bases identical to TRBD1. The J segment lost 6 bases and the V segment lost 5 bases, leaving 3 bases of the junction unmatched. This CDR3 contains 11 residues. Germline CDR1 DFQATT, CDR2 SNEGSKA (reference sequence).

The V call is TRBV5-1, the J call TRBJ2-3; D is ambiguous. Per the germline V gene, CDR1 is SGHRS and CDR2 is YFSETQ. The CDR3 covers 13 residues. Trimming took off 3 bases at V and 4 bases at J, with 9 bases between the two ends. The CDR3 region has the DNA TGCGCCAGCAGCTGGACCCGAGCAGATACGCAGTATTTT. Translated: CASSWTRADTQYF.

Comments on this clone: Other DNA variants within this sample encode the same CDR3. The CDR3, as DNA: TGTGCCAGCTCACCAGAAGAGACCCAGTACTTC. Its protein is CASSPEETQYF. The rearrangement joins TRBV18 to TRBJ2-5, with D hard to call. This CDR3 is built from 11 residues. Deletions cut 2 bases from V and 3 bases from J, with 1 base between. Germline values: CDR1 KGHSH, CDR2 LQKENI.

The rearrangement links TRBV18 to TRBJ2-5; D is perhaps TRBD1 or TRBD2 (5 bases each). In germline, CDR1 is KGHSH, CDR2 LQKENI. This CDR3 contains 14 residues. The V end was cut by 3 bases, the J end by 4 bases, with 12 bases between. In nucleotides, the CDR3 is TGTGCCAGCTCACCCCTAGGGGCGGGAGAGACCCAGTACTTC. Translating gives CASSPLGAGETQYF.

The chain uses TRBV13 and TRBJ2-7, with TRBD2 matching 10 bases. V gave up 8 bases and J gave up 2 bases; unmatched junction bases: 12. CDR3 size: 16 residues. CDR1 is PRHDT and CDR2 is FYEKMQ in the germline V gene (reference sequence). Here the CDR3 DNA reads TGTGCCAGCCAGCCCTTTAGGACTAGCGGTACCTACGAGCAGTACTTC. Translated: CASQPFRTSGTYEQYF.

The rearrangement uses TRBV13 and TRBJ2-7; the D gene is possibly TRBD2 (7 bases). The germline V gene has CDR1 PRHDT and CDR2 FYEKMQ (reference sequence). Trimming pared 1 base from V and 0 bases from J, leaving 13 bases between. This CDR3 comprises 16 residues. Here the CDR3 reads CASSLEGGHPSYEQYF. The DNA for the CDR3 is TGTGCCAGCAGCTTAGAGGGGGGGCACCCCTCCTACGAGCAGTACTTC.

Points on this clone: Different DNA sequences within this sample yield the same CDR3. The chain employs TRBV27 and TRBJ1-1, with D possibly matching TRBD1 (5 bases). Trimming took 3 bases from V and 1 from J, leaving 9 bases between them. Germline lookup yields CDR1 MNHEY and CDR2 SMNVEV (reference sequence). This CDR3 contains 14 residues. CDR3 DNA: TGTGCCAGCAGTTTGGGGCTTAAGAACACTGAAGCTTTCTTT. This translates into CASSLGLKNTEAFF.

The J gene is TRBJ2-2, the V gene TRBV5-1, with a tentative D call TRBD1 (5 bases). This CDR3 region has 13 residues. V was trimmed by 1 base and J by 6 bases, leaving 7 bases between them. Germline loops: CDR1 SGHRS, CDR2 YFSETQ. This chain's CDR3 is CASSLIGAGELFF. The CDR3 region has the DNA TGCGCCAGCAGCTTGATAGGGGCCGGGGAGCTGTTTTTT.

The chain recombines TRBV7-9 with TRBJ2-7; D perhaps matches TRBD1 (6 bases). Germline CDR1 is SEHNR and CDR2 is FQNEAQ (reference sequence). The CDR3 totals 15 residues. Trimming left V 1 base short and J 5 bases short, with 15 bases between. Written as DNA, the CDR3 is TGTGCCAGCAGCTTAGTTCCGGACAGTGGCAACGAGCAGTACTTC. Its protein product is CASSLVPDSGNEQYF.

This chain connects TRBV6-5 to TRBJ2-1, with 8 positions matching TRBD2. The trim removed 2 bases at V and 4 bases at J, leaving 4 bases unmatched. The CDR3 totals 15 residues. Germline-derived CDR1 and CDR2 are MNHEY and SVGAGI. The CDR3 DNA sequence: TGTGCCAGCAGTTACCAAGCGGGAGATTACAATGAGCAGTTCTTC. This gives the protein CASSYQAGDYNEQFF.